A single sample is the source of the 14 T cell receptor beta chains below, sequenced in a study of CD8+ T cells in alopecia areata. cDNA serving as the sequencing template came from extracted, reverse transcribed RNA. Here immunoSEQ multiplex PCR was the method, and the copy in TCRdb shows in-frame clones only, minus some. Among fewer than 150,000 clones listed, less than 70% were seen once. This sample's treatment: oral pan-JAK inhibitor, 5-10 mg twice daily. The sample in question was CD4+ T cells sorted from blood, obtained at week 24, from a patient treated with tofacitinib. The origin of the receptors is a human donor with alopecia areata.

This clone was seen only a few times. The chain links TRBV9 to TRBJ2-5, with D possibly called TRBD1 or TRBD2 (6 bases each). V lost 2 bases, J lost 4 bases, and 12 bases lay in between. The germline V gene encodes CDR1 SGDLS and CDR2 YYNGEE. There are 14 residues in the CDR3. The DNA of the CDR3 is TGTGCCAGCAGCGTGAGGGGGGAGGTAGAGACCCAGTACTTC. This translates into CASSVRGEVETQYF.

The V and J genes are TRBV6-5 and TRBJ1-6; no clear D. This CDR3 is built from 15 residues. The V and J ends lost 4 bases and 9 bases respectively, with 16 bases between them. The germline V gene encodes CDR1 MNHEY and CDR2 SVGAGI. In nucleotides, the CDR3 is TGTGCCAGCAGTTTATACTCAACTGTGCTTTCACCCCTCCACTTT. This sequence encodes CASSLYSTVLSPLHF.

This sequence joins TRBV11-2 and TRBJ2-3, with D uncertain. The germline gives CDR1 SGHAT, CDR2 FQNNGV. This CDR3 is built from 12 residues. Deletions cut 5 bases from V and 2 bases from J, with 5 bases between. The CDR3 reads CASSRITDTQYF. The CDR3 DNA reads TGTGCCAGCAGCCGGATCACAGATACGCAGTATTTT. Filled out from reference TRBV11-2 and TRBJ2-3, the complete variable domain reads EAGVAQSPRYKIIEKRQSVAFWCNPISGHATLYWYQQILGQGPKLLIQFQNNGVVDDSQLPKDRFSAERLKGVDSTLKIQPAKLEDSAVYLCASSRITDTQYFGPGTRLTVL.

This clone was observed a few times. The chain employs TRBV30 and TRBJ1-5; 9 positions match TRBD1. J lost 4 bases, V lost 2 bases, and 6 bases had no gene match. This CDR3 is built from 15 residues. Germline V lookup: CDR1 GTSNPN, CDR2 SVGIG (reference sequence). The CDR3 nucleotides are TGTGCCTGGAGTACTGGACAGGGGACAAATCAGCCCCAGCATTTT. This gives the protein CAWSTGQGTNQPQHF.

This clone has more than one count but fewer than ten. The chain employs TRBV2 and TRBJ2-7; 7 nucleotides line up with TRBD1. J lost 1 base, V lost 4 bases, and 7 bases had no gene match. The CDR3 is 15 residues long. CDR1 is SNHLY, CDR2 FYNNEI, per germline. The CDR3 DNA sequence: TGTGCCAGCAGTGTACCCCAGGGGGTTTCCTACGAGCAGTACTTC. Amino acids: CASSVPQGVSYEQYF.

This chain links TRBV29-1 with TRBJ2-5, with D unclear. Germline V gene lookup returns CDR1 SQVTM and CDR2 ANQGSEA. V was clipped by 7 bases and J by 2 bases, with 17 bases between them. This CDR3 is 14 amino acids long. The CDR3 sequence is CSAGVVGQQETQYF. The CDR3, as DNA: TGCAGCGCCGGCGTCGTAGGGCAGCAAGAGACCCAGTACTTC.

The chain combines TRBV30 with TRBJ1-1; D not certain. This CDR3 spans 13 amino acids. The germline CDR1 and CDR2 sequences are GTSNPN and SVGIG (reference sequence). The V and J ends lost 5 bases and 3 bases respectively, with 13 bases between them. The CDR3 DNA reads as TGTGCCTGGGAGAAACTTCGATACACTGAAGCTTTCTTT. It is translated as CAWEKLRYTEAFF.

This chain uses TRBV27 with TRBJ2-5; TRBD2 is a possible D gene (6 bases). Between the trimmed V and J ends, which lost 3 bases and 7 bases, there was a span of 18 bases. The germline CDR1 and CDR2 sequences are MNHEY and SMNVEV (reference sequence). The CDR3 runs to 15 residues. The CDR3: CASSFSWQISGTQYF. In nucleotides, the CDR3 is TGTGCCAGCAGTTTTAGCTGGCAGATTAGCGGGACCCAGTACTTC.

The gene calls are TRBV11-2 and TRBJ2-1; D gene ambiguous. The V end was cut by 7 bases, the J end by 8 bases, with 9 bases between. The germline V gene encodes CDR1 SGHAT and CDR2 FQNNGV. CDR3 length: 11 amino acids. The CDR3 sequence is CASTILHEQFF. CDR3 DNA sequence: TGTGCCAGCACCATCCTACATGAGCAGTTCTTC.

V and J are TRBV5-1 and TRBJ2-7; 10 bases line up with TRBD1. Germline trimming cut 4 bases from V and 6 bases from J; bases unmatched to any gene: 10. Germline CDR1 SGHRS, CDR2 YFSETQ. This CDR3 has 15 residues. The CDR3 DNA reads TGCGCCAGCAGCCCAGGGGGACAGGGGCAGTCCGAGCAGTACTTC. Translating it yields CASSPGGQGQSEQYF. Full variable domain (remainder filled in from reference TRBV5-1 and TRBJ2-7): KAGVTQTPRYLIKTRGQQVTLSCSPISGHRSVSWYQQTPGQGLQFLFEYFSETQRNKGNFPGRFSGRQFSNSRSEMNVSTLELGDSALYLCASSPGGQGQSEQYFGPGTRLTVT.

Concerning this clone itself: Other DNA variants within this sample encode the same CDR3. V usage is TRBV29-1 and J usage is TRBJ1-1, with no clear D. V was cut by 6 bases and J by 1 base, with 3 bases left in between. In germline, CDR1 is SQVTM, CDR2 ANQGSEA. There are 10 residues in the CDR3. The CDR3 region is CSVANTEAFF. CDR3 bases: TGCAGCGTCGCGAACACTGAAGCTTTCTTT.

CDR3 nucleotides: TGTGCCAGCAGCTTATTGAGGGACACTGAAGCTTTCTTT. It codes for CASSLLRDTEAFF. The chain couples TRBV7-2 to TRBJ1-1, with D uncertain. This CDR3 comprises 13 residues. Trimming cost V 2 bases and J 3 bases, with 7 bases left between them. CDR1 is SGHTA and CDR2 is FQGNSA in the germline V gene.

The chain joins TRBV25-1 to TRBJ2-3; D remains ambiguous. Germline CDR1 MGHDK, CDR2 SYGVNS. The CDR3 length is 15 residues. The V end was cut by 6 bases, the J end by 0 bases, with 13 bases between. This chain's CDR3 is CASSPLGSSTDTQYF. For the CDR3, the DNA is TGTGCCAGCAGCCCACTGGGCAGTAGCACAGATACGCAGTATTTT.

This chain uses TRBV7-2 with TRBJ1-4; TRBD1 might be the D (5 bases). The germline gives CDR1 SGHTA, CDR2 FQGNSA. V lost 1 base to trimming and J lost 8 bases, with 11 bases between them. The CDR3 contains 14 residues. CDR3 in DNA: TGTGCCAGCAGCTTAGGGTCCGGGGGGGAAAAACTGTTTTTT. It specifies CASSLGSGGEKLFF. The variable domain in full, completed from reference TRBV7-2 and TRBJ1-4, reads GAGVSQSPSNKVTEKGKDVELRCDPISGHTALYWYRQSLGQGLEFLIYFQGNSAPDKSGLPSDRFSAERTGGSVSTLTIQRTQQEDSAVYLCASSLGSGGEKLFFGSGTQLSVL.